The 9 T cell receptor beta chains listed next were all sequenced from one sample in a study of blood T cell repertoires in COVID-19. Assay used: immunoSEQ multiplex PCR; TCRdb lists only in-frame clones, some missing. The sample includes fewer than 250,000 clones, approximately 90% of them seen just once. The specimen was peripheral blood. These receptors were collected from a woman aged 40 to 50 with acute or convalescent COVID-19.

In its sample, this clone was seen once. The chain has TRBV11-2 and TRBJ2-7; TRBD1 matches at 7 bases. The CDR3 is 14 residues long. CDR1 is SGHAT and CDR2 is FQNNGV in the germline V gene. Trimming took 4 bases from V and 2 from J; bases not matched to a gene: 5. CDR3 sequence reads: CASSYKQGPYEQYV. As DNA, the CDR3 is TGTGCCAGCAGCTATAAACAGGGGCCCTACGAGCAGTACGTC.

V is TRBV7-6 and J is TRBJ2-1; 12 nucleotides match TRBD2. CDR1 and CDR2 from the germline V gene are SGHVS and FNYEAQ. The CDR3 has 16 amino acids. J lost 7 bases, V lost 4 bases, and 8 bases had no gene match. CDR3 nucleotides: TGTGCCAGCAGCTCCCCTAGCGGGGGGGCCTGGAATGAGCAGTTCTTC. This codes for CASSSPSGGAWNEQFF.

The J gene is TRBJ1-2, the V gene TRBV5-1; 7 bases map to TRBD1. The CDR3 contains 17 residues. Looked up from germline, CDR1 is SGHRS and CDR2 is YFSETQ. Trimming cost V 0 bases and J 3 bases; bases outside gene matches: 11. The CDR3 loop reads CASSLDKTGAPDYGYTF. In DNA, the CDR3 is TGCGCCAGCAGCTTGGATAAAACAGGGGCTCCAGACTATGGCTACACCTTC.

The chain is built from TRBV25-1 and TRBJ1-6; maybe TRBD1 (5 bases). The CDR3 is made up of 16 amino acids. The V and J ends lost 2 bases and 7 bases respectively, with 15 bases between them. The germline CDR1 and CDR2 sequences are MGHDK and SYGVNS. CDR3 coding DNA: TGTGCCAGCAGTGAAAGGGAGGGGCTGGAGAATTCACCCCTCCACTTT. Encoded protein: CASSEREGLENSPLHF.

The chain has TRBV3-1 (or the pseudogene TRBV3-2) and TRBJ1-6; TRBD1 matches 9 bases. The germline gives CDR1 LGHDT, CDR2 YNNKEL (reference sequence). CDR3 size: 15 residues. V dropped 4 bases and J dropped 5; count of bases not matched to a gene: 3. The CDR3 bases are TGTGCCAGCAGCCGGGACAGGGCCCATAATTCACCCCTCCACTTT. Translated, it gives CASSRDRAHNSPLHF.

This clone was seen once. The chain is built from TRBV11-2 and TRBJ2-2; the match to TRBD1 covers 8 bases. Germline CDR1 reads SGHAT; CDR2 reads FQNNGV. The CDR3 is 15 residues long. Trimming took 6 bases from V and 1 from J; bases not matched to a gene: 4. CDR3 bases: TGTGCCAGCAGGGGGGGACAGGTGAACACCGGGGAGCTGTTTTTT. Its protein product is CASRGGQVNTGELFF.

The chain employs TRBV7-6 and TRBJ1-3; 9 nucleotides align to TRBD1. Unmatched junction bases numbered 9, after V lost 5 bases and J lost 4 bases. This CDR3 contains 16 residues. Germline CDR1 is SGHVS and CDR2 is FNYEAQ. The DNA for the CDR3 is TGTGCCAGCAGCCCCCACCTGACAGGGGGAGGAAACACCATATATTTT. Its translation is CASSPHLTGGGNTIYF.

The chain joins TRBV19 to TRBJ1-2; 7 positions match TRBD1. The germline gives CDR1 LNHDA, CDR2 SQIVND (reference sequence). V lost 3 bases and J lost 5; bases outside the gene matches: 6. The CDR3 runs 14 residues. This chain's CDR3 is CASSIGGGSYGYTF. CDR3 bases: TGTGCCAGTAGTATTGGAGGGGGCTCTTATGGCTACACCTTC.

V usage is TRBV19 and J usage is TRBJ1-4, with D tentatively TRBD1 (6 bases). CDR3 length: 15 residues. Germline V gives CDR1 LNHDA, CDR2 SQIVND (reference sequence). Trimming took 2 bases from V and 2 from J, leaving 9 bases between them. CDR3: CASSIRGQTNEKLFF. In DNA, the CDR3 is TGTGCCAGTAGTATACGAGGACAGACTAATGAAAAACTGTTTTTT. Based on the CDR3 plus reference TRBV19 and TRBJ1-4, the full variable domain is DGGITQSPKYLFRKEGQNVTLSCEQNLNHDAMYWYRQDPGQGLRLIYYSQIVNDFQKGDIAEGYSVSREKKESFPLTVTSAQKNPTAFYLCASSIRGQTNEKLFFGSGTQLSVL.